This T cell receptor (beta chain) was observed in a study of cytomegalovirus exposure and HLA in healthy donors. Overall study results and limits: When the data were analyzed later, several of the most significant clusters appeared to be linked to common viral pathogens.

Trimming took 3 bases from V and 2 from J; bases not matched to a gene: 5. The CDR3 covers 16 residues. Germline V gives CDR1 SGDLS, CDR2 YYNGEE. A word on this clone: Its antigen remains unidentified.

13 Jbeta primers and 60 Vbeta primers were used for the PCR. Method: immunoSEQ multiplex PCR; TCRdb's copy keeps in-frame clones and lacks some. The sample consists of around 130,000 clones, around 74% of them appearing once. Sequencing used PBMCs. The chain combines TRBV9 with TRBJ2-3, with TRBD2 matching 11 bases. This receptor was taken from a man aged 35-49 years in good health and CMV-seropositive. The CDR3 sequence: CASSGGTSGLTDTQYF. Here the CDR3 DNA reads TGTGCCAGCAGCGGGGGGACTAGCGGCCTCACAGATACGCAGTATTTT.